Detailed here is one TCR beta chain. The sample holds a few counts of this clonotype. Its antigen target is currently unknown. Per-base quality was not reported, and no clone a single base away is much larger than it. The entry originates in a study of CD8 T cells in ankylosing spondylitis (dated by TCRdb to between 2016 and 2019). Study-level background: The study set out to find disease-linked TCR variants by profiling T cell receptor beta repertoires in ankylosing spondylitis patients and healthy donors. Peripheral blood was sampled, and synovial fluid was also collected from ankylosing spondylitis patients. The full study cohort was made up of 25 ankylosing spondylitis patients and around 100 healthy donors. Points the paper makes about the study in general: Some TCR beta motif variants had previously been reported in synovial fluid and blood of reactive arthritis patients, which suggested common disease-initiation mechanisms. The disease-linked clones were reported to be significantly enriched in matched synovial fluid samples from ankylosing spondylitis patients. A TCR beta motif made up of roughly eight highly homologous amino acid variants appeared to be characteristic of blood from ankylosing spondylitis patients. The disease-linked clones had a CD8+ phenotype and were found at relatively low frequencies in peripheral blood.

Instrument used: Illumina HiSeq 2500. Quantitative 5'-RACE with molecular barcodes was used to prepare TCR beta libraries. Processing in the source paper ran as follows. Disease-linked TCR variants were identified with a new computational method built on a probabilistic model of VDJ rearrangement. Clones were called with MiXCR by TCRdb after fastp trimmed the public reads at Q25, and only in-frame beta chains were retained. Rows merge per CDR3 protein into single entries with the most common DNA and genes. The V and J calls, along with clone size, are taken from TCRdb and not from the paper's own processing. The sample profile shows roughly 400,000 distinct CDR3 sequences; about 22% of them were found once. The ten most abundant clones make up about 16% of the sample. CDR1 is given as ENHRY and CDR2 as SYGVKD, both from the germline V gene. The CDR3 sequence holds 19 residues, the cysteine and phenylalanine included. CDR3 DNA is the only sequence kept; it has 57 bases, read in frame from the first base. The trim is 4 bases for V and 0 bases for J, with a gap of 25 bases between the germline ends.

The sequenced material came from blood, either unsorted or a sorted T cell fraction (not recorded which). This receptor chain uses TRBV10-3 and TRBJ2-7; TRBD2 is perhaps the D gene, given 7 matching bases. This receptor was obtained from a male donor with ankylosing spondylitis. The nucleotide sequence reads as follows: TGTGCCATCAGTGGGGTCGGACAGCCGGGACTAACTACCTCCTACGAGCAGTACTTC. It translates to CAISGVGQPGLTTSYEQYF.